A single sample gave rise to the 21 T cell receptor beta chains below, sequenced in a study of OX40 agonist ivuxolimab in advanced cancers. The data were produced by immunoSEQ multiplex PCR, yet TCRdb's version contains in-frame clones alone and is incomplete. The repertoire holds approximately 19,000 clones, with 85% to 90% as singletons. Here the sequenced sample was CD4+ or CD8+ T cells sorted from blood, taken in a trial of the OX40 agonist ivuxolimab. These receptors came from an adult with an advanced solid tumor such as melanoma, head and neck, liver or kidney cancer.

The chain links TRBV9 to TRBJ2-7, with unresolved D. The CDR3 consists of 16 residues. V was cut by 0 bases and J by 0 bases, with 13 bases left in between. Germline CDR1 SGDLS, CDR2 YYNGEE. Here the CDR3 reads CASSVGGFPSSYEQYF. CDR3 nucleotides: TGTGCCAGCAGCGTAGGAGGCTTCCCAAGCTCCTACGAGCAGTACTTC.

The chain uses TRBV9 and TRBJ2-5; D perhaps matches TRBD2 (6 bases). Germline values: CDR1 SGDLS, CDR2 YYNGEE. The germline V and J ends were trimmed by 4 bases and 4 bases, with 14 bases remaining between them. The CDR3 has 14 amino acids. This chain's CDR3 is CASSPSGDLETQYF. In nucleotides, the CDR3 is TGTGCCAGCAGCCCCTCGGGGGATTTAGAGACCCAGTACTTC.

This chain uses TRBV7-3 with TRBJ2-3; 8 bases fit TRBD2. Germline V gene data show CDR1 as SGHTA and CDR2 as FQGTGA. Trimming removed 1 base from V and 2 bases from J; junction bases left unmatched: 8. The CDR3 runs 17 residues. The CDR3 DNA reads TGTGCCAGCAGCTTAAGGGGGGGCGGGGGGAACACAGATACGCAGTATTTT. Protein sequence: CASSLRGGGGNTDTQYF.

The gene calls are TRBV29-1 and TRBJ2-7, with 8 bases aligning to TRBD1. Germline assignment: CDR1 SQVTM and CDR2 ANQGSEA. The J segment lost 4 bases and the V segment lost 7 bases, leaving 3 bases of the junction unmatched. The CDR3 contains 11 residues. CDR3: CSADRGYEQYF. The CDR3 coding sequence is TGCAGCGCCGACAGGGGATACGAGCAGTACTTC.

CDR3 DNA sequence: TGTGCCAGCGGTTATAACACCGGGGAGCTGTTTTTT. Amino acids: CASGYNTGELFF. The chain couples TRBV27 to TRBJ2-2; D is unresolved. V lost 8 bases, J lost 2 bases, and 6 bases lay in between. Germline values: CDR1 MNHEY, CDR2 SMNVEV (reference sequence). The CDR3 is 12 residues long.

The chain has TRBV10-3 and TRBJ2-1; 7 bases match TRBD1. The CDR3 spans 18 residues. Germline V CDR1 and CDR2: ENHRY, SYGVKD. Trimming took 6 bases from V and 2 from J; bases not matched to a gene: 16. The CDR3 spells CAISRETRQGGTYNEQFF. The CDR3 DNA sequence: TGTGCCATCAGCCGAGAGACAAGACAGGGCGGTACCTACAATGAGCAGTTCTTC.

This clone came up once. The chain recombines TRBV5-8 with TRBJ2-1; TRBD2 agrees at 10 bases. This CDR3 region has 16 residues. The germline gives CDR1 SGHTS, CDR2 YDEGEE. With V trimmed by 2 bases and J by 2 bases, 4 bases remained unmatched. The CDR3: CASSLYSGRAYNEQFF. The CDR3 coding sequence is TGTGCCAGCAGCTTATACAGCGGGAGGGCCTACAATGAGCAGTTCTTC.

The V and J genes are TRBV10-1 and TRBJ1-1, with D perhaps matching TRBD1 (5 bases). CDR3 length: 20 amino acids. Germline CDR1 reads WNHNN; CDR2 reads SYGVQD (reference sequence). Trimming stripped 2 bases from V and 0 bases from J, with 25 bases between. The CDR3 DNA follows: TGCGCCAGCAGTGAGCACGGCAGGGCAACAACGTTGGGAATGAACACTGAAGCTTTCTTT. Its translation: CASSEHGRATTLGMNTEAFF.

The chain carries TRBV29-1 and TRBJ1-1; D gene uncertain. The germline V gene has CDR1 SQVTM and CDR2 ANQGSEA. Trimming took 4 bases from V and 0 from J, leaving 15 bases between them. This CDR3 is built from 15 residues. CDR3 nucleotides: TGCAGCGTTGTCACTGAAAACCAAATGAACACTGAAGCTTTCTTT. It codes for CSVVTENQMNTEAFF.

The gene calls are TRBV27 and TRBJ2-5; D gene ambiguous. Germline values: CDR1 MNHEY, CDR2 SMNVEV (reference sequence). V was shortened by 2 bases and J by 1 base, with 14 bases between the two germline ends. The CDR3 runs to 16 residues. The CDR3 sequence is CASSLRHLYFQETQYF. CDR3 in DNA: TGTGCCAGCAGTTTACGGCACCTATACTTCCAAGAGACCCAGTACTTC.

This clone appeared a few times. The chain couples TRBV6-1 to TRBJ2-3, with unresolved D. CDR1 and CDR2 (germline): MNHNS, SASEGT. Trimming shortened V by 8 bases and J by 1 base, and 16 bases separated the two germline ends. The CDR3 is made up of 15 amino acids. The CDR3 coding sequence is TGTGCCAGCTCAGGATGGACGGGCGGCACAGATACGCAGTATTTT. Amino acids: CASSGWTGGTDTQYF.

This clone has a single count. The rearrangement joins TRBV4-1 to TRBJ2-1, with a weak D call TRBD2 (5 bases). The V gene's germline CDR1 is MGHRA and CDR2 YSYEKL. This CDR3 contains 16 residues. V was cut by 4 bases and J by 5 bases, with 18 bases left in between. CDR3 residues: CASSPLGADLDNEQFF. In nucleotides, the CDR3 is TGCGCCAGCAGCCCCCTTGGAGCGGACCTCGACAATGAGCAGTTCTTC.

CDR3 sequence: CASSPGGDRDLHF. Here the CDR3 DNA reads TGTGCCAGCAGCCCGGGGGGAGACAGGGACCTCCACTTT. The gene calls are TRBV5-6 and TRBJ1-6; 7 nucleotides match TRBD1. The CDR3 has 13 amino acids. With 4 bases clipped from V and 15 bases from J, the junction kept 10 bases outside the gene matches. Per germline, CDR1 SGHDT and CDR2 YYEEEE.

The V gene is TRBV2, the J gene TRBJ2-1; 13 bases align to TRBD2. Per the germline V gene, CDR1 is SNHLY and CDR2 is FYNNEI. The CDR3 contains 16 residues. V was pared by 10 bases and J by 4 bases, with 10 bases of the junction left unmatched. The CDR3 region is CAIVLAGGLRYNEQFF. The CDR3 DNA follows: TGTGCCATCGTACTAGCGGGAGGGCTCCGGTACAATGAGCAGTTCTTC.

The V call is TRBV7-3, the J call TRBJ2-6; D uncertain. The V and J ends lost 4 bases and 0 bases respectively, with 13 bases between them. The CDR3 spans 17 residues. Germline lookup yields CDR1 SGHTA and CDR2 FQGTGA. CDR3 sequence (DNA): TGTGCCAGCAGCTGGATAACACCGAACTCTGGGGCCAACGTCCTGACTTTC. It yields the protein CASSWITPNSGANVLTF.

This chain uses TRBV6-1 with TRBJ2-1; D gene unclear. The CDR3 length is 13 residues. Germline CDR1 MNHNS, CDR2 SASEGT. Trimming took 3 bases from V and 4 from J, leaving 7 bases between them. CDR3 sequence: CASSETGYNEQFF. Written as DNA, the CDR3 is TGTGCCAGCAGTGAGACTGGATACAATGAGCAGTTCTTC.

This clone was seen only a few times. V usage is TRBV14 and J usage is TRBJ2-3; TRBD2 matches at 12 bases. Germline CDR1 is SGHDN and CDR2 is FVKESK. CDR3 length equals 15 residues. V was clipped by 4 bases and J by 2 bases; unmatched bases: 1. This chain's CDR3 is CASSPSGRDTDTQYF. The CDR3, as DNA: TGTGCCAGCAGCCCTAGCGGGAGGGACACAGATACGCAGTATTTT. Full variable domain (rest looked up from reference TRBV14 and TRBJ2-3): EAGVTQFPSHSVIEKGQTVTLRCDPISGHDNLYWYRRVMGKEIKFLLHFVKESKQDESGMPNNRFLAERTGGTYSTLKVQPAELEDSGVYFCASSPSGRDTDTQYFGPGTRLTVL.

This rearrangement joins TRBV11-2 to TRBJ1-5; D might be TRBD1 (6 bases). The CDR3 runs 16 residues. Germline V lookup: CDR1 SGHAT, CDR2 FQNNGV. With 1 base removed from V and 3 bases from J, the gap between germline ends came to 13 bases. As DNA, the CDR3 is TGTGCCAGCAGCTTAGGGTTTCAGGGGAACAATCAGCCCCAGCATTTT. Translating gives CASSLGFQGNNQPQHF.

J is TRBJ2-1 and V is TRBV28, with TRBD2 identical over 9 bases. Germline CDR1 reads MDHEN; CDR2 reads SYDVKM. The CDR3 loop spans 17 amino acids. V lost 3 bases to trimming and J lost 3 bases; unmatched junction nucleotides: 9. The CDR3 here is CASSFSGVAGVYNEQFF. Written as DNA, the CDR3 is TGTGCCAGCAGTTTCTCGGGAGTAGCGGGAGTCTACAATGAGCAGTTCTTC.

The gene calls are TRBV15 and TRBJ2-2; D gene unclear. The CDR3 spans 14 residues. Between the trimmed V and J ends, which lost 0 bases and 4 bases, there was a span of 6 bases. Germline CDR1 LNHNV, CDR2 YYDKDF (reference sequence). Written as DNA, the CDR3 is TGTGCCACCAGCAGAGAACGCCTCACCGGGGAGCTGTTTTTT. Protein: CATSRERLTGELFF.

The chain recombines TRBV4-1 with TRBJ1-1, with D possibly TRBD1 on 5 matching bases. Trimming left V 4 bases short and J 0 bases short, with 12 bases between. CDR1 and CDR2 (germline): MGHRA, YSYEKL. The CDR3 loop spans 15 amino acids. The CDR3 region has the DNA TGCGCCAGCAGCCGCGGGGCTGGTATGAACACTGAAGCTTTCTTT. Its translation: CASSRGAGMNTEAFF.